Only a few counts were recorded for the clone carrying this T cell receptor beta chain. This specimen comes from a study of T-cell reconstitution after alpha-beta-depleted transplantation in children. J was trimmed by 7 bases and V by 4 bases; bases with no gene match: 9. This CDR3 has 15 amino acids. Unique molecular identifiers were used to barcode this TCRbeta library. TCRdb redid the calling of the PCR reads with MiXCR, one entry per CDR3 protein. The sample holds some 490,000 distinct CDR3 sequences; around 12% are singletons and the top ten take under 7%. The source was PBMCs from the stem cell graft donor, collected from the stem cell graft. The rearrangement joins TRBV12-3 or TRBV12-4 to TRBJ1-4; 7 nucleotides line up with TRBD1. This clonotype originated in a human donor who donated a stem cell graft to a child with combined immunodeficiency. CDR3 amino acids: CASSSQGGRGEKLFF. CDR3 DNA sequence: TGTGCCAGCAGTTCCCAGGGGGGGAGGGGTGAAAAACTGTTTTTT.